Listed below are T cell receptor beta chains from one sample, sequenced in a study of cytomegalovirus exposure and HLA in healthy donors. Using immunoSEQ multiplex PCR, the repertoire was profiled, and TCRdb retains in-frame clones only, with some absent. The table lists 45,000 to 55,000 clones. Sequencing was carried out using PBMCs. Receptors originate from a woman aged 45-59 years in good health and CMV-seropositive. Both conserved end residues are part of each CDR3. A D gene is named only where the DNA matches it firmly. Size values are once, few and many counts, or a class for expanded clones, and some rows have none.

cdr3_aa: CASSKRRLGGETQYF
cdr3_nt: TGTGCCAGCAGTAAACGGCGCTTAGGAGGGGAGACCCAGTACTTC
clone_size: .
j_call: TRBJ2-5
v_call: TRBV6-5
d_call: .

cdr3_aa: CASSRLAGSFFAEQYF
cdr3_nt: TGTGCCAGCAGCCGACTAGCAGGGAGTTTCTTTGCGGAGCAGTACTTC
clone_size: .
j_call: TRBJ2-7
v_call: TRBV28
d_call: TRBD2

cdr3_aa: CASSKGQGTSGNTIYF
cdr3_nt: TGTGCCAGCAGCAAGGGACAGGGAACGTCTGGAAACACCATATATTTT
clone_size: .
j_call: TRBJ1-3
v_call: TRBV14
d_call: TRBD1

cdr3_aa: CAWSGQNNEQFF
cdr3_nt: TGTGCCTGGAGTGGCCAGAACAATGAGCAGTTCTTC
clone_size: .
j_call: TRBJ2-1
v_call: TRBV30
d_call: .

cdr3_aa: CASSQGARGQPQHF
cdr3_nt: TGTGCCAGCTCGCAGGGGGCGCGGGGTCAGCCCCAGCATTTT
clone_size: .
j_call: TRBJ1-5
v_call: TRBV18
d_call: TRBD1

cdr3_aa: CASSNVGYEQYF
cdr3_nt: TGTGCCAGCAGCAACGTCGGCTACGAGCAGTACTTC
clone_size: .
j_call: TRBJ2-7
v_call: TRBV28
d_call: .

cdr3_aa: CAWRQGPGYTF
cdr3_nt: TGTGCCTGGAGACAGGGCCCTGGCTACACCTTC
clone_size: .
j_call: TRBJ1-2
v_call: TRBV30
d_call: .

cdr3_aa: CASTLKPGSHRRTGELFF
cdr3_nt: TGTGCCAGCACTCTAAAGCCAGGCTCCCATCGTAGGACCGGGGAGCTGTTTTTT
clone_size: .
j_call: TRBJ2-2
v_call: TRBV7-2
d_call: .

cdr3_aa: CASSPWTGDSYEQYF
cdr3_nt: TGTGCCAGCAGCCCCTGGACAGGGGACTCCTACGAGCAGTACTTC
clone_size: .
j_call: TRBJ2-7
v_call: TRBV4-2
d_call: TRBD1

cdr3_aa: CTSSQEVKRPIHHFVQFF
cdr3_nt: TGCACCAGCAGCCAAGAGGTGAAGAGGCCGATACATCATTTCGTGCAGTTCTTC
clone_size: .
j_call: TRBJ2-1
v_call: TRBV1
d_call: .

cdr3_aa: CASSLLAGGGELFF
cdr3_nt: TGTGCCAGTAGTCTACTAGCGGGAGGGGGGGAGCTGTTTTTT
clone_size: .
j_call: TRBJ2-2
v_call: TRBV19
d_call: TRBD2

cdr3_aa: CASSDADYQPQHF
cdr3_nt: TGTGCCAGCAGTGACGCGGATTATCAGCCCCAGCATTTT
clone_size: .
j_call: TRBJ1-5
v_call: TRBV2
d_call: .

cdr3_aa: CASSLGGGLSSSSGANVLTF
cdr3_nt: TGTGCCAGCAGTTTAGGCGGGGGACTTTCCTCGAGCTCTGGGGCCAACGTCCTGACTTTC
clone_size: .
j_call: TRBJ2-6
v_call: TRBV28
d_call: TRBD2

cdr3_aa: CASSLTGAYEQYF
cdr3_nt: TGTGCCAGCAGTTTAACAGGGGCCTACGAGCAGTACTTC
clone_size: .
j_call: TRBJ2-7
v_call: TRBV27
d_call: TRBD1

cdr3_aa: CAWSAGTTNEKLFF
cdr3_nt: TGTGCCTGGAGTGCAGGGACAACTAATGAAAAACTGTTTTTT
clone_size: .
j_call: TRBJ1-4
v_call: TRBV30
d_call: .

cdr3_aa: CASSFSGNPNSPLHF
cdr3_nt: TGTGCCAGCAGCTTTTCGGGGAACCCTAATTCACCCCTCCACTTT
clone_size: .
j_call: TRBJ1-6
v_call: TRBV7-9
d_call: .

cdr3_aa: CASSRMTYSNQPQHF
cdr3_nt: TGTGCCAGCAGCCGGATGACTTATAGCAATCAGCCCCAGCATTTT
clone_size: .
j_call: TRBJ1-5
v_call: TRBV5-6
d_call: .

cdr3_aa: CASSRTSGSTDTQYF
cdr3_nt: TGTGCCAGCAGCCGGACTAGCGGGAGCACAGATACGCAGTATTTT
clone_size: .
j_call: TRBJ2-3
v_call: TRBV7-9
d_call: TRBD2

cdr3_aa: CASSFTGANYGYTF
cdr3_nt: TGTGCCAGCAGCTTTACAGGGGCTAACTATGGCTACACCTTC
clone_size: .
j_call: TRBJ1-2
v_call: TRBV5-6
d_call: TRBD1

cdr3_aa: CASSPPGQGDYEQYF
cdr3_nt: TGTGCCAGCTCACCCCCGGGACAGGGGGACTACGAGCAGTACTTC
clone_size: .
j_call: TRBJ2-7
v_call: TRBV18
d_call: TRBD1

cdr3_aa: CASSQPRGQGFNQPQHF
cdr3_nt: TGCGCCAGCAGTCAACCGCGGGGACAGGGCTTCAATCAGCCCCAGCATTTT
clone_size: .
j_call: TRBJ1-5
v_call: TRBV23-1
d_call: TRBD1

cdr3_aa: CASSLVRGDTQYF
cdr3_nt: TGTGCCAGCAGCTTAGTCAGGGGAGATACGCAGTATTTT
clone_size: .
j_call: TRBJ2-3
v_call: TRBV7-9
d_call: .

cdr3_aa: CASSEVGGGGYNEQFF
cdr3_nt: TGTGCCAGCAGTGAGGTGGGCGGGGGAGGCTACAATGAGCAGTTCTTC
clone_size: medium-sized
j_call: TRBJ2-1
v_call: TRBV6-4
d_call: TRBD2

cdr3_aa: CAISEGGRSNQPQHF
cdr3_nt: TGTGCCATCAGTGAGGGGGGGAGAAGCAATCAGCCCCAGCATTTT
clone_size: .
j_call: TRBJ1-5
v_call: TRBV10-3
d_call: .

cdr3_aa: CASSMTYYGYTF
cdr3_nt: TGTGCCAGTAGTATGACTTACTATGGCTACACCTTC
clone_size: .
j_call: TRBJ1-2
v_call: TRBV19
d_call: .

cdr3_aa: CASSPDSPGDNGYTF
cdr3_nt: TGTGCCAGCTCACCGGATTCTCCGGGAGACAATGGCTACACCTTC
clone_size: .
j_call: TRBJ1-2
v_call: TRBV18
d_call: .

cdr3_aa: CASSLEASGRGDTQYF
cdr3_nt: TGTGCCAGCAGCTTAGAGGCTAGCGGGAGAGGAGATACGCAGTATTTT
clone_size: .
j_call: TRBJ2-3
v_call: TRBV7-6
d_call: TRBD2

cdr3_aa: CASSIRGTGQQIENTEAFF
cdr3_nt: TGTGCCAGTAGTATAAGGGGGACGGGACAGCAGATTGAGAACACTGAAGCTTTCTTT
clone_size: .
j_call: TRBJ1-1
v_call: TRBV19
d_call: TRBD1

cdr3_aa: CASSLTRAYRQETQYF
cdr3_nt: TGTGCCAGCAGCTTAACGAGGGCCTACCGCCAAGAGACCCAGTACTTC
clone_size: .
j_call: TRBJ2-5
v_call: TRBV5-6
d_call: .

cdr3_aa: CASSSSSTGLREKLFF
cdr3_nt: TGTGCCAGCAGCTCCTCATCGACAGGGCTTAGGGAAAAACTGTTTTTT
clone_size: .
j_call: TRBJ1-4
v_call: TRBV7-9
d_call: TRBD1

cdr3_aa: CASRVDRGPTNEQFF
cdr3_nt: TGTGCCAGCAGGGTGGACAGGGGACCGACTAATGAGCAGTTCTTC
clone_size: .
j_call: TRBJ2-1
v_call: TRBV27
d_call: TRBD1

cdr3_aa: CASRLGGNTEAFF
cdr3_nt: TGCGCCAGTCGGCTCGGGGGAAACACTGAAGCTTTCTTT
clone_size: .
j_call: TRBJ1-1
v_call: TRBV5-1
d_call: .

cdr3_aa: CASSLDTYGYTF
cdr3_nt: TGTGCCAGTAGTTTGGACACCTATGGCTACACCTTC
clone_size: .
j_call: TRBJ1-2
v_call: TRBV19
d_call: .

cdr3_aa: CARSLPLRTGWVRTEAFF
cdr3_nt: TGTGCCAGAAGCTTGCCCCTTAGGACAGGTTGGGTTCGGACTGAAGCTTTCTTT
clone_size: .
j_call: TRBJ1-1
v_call: TRBV5-3
d_call: TRBD1

cdr3_aa: CASSPRAEGGTEAFF
cdr3_nt: TGTGCCAGCAGCCCGAGGGCGGAAGGAGGGACTGAAGCTTTCTTT
clone_size: .
j_call: TRBJ1-1
v_call: TRBV28
d_call: .

cdr3_aa: CASSPPGTSKANEKLFF
cdr3_nt: TGTGCCAGCTCACCCCCGGGAACCTCTAAAGCTAATGAAAAACTGTTTTTT
clone_size: .
j_call: TRBJ1-4
v_call: TRBV18
d_call: .

cdr3_aa: CASSLTGTGSNVLTF
cdr3_nt: TGCGCCAGCAGCTTAACCGGGACAGGGTCCAACGTCCTGACTTTC
clone_size: .
j_call: TRBJ2-6
v_call: TRBV5-1
d_call: TRBD1

cdr3_aa: CASSESGQGGEKLFF
cdr3_nt: TGCGCCAGCAGTGAGTCGGGGCAGGGAGGAGAAAAACTGTTTTTT
clone_size: .
j_call: TRBJ1-4
v_call: TRBV10-1
d_call: .

cdr3_aa: CASSPPRGRGPHEQYF
cdr3_nt: TGTGCCAGCAGTCCCCCCCGGGGCAGGGGGCCCCACGAGCAGTACTTC
clone_size: .
j_call: TRBJ2-7
v_call: TRBV28
d_call: TRBD1

cdr3_aa: CASRLEGARTEAFF
cdr3_nt: TGTGCCAGCAGGCTAGAGGGGGCGCGCACTGAAGCTTTCTTT
clone_size: .
j_call: TRBJ1-1
v_call: TRBV7-9
d_call: TRBD1

cdr3_aa: CASSPLWGGRGNTGELFF
cdr3_nt: TGTGCCAGCAGCCCTTTGTGGGGTGGCAGGGGGAACACCGGGGAGCTGTTTTTT
clone_size: .
j_call: TRBJ2-2
v_call: TRBV7-6
d_call: .

cdr3_aa: CASSLEAPRVGGYTF
cdr3_nt: TGTGCCAGCAGCTTAGAGGCCCCCCGGGTGGGTGGCTACACCTTC
clone_size: .
j_call: TRBJ1-2
v_call: TRBV7-9
d_call: .

cdr3_aa: CASSPPEGSEQYF
cdr3_nt: TGTGCCAGCAGCCCCCCAGAAGGGAGCGAGCAGTACTTC
clone_size: .
j_call: TRBJ2-7
v_call: TRBV4-2
d_call: .